This TCR beta chain originates from a study of blood T cell repertoires in COVID-19. Sequencing used immunoSEQ multiplex PCR; TCRdb keeps in-frame clones, though not all of them. The profile shows 80,000 to 100,000 clones, about 85% of them singletons. Germline loops: CDR1 SNHLY, CDR2 FYNNEI. The CDR3 consists of 16 residues. Trimming left V 2 bases short and J 1 base short, with 14 bases between. Material for sequencing was peripheral blood. The chain employs TRBV2 and TRBJ1-1; no clear D gene. The sequence derives from a man between 65 and 85 years old with acute or convalescent COVID-19. CDR3 residues: CASSELTPGSNTEAFF. CDR3 DNA sequence: TGTGCCAGCAGTGAACTAACCCCAGGTTCGAACACTGAAGCTTTCTTT.